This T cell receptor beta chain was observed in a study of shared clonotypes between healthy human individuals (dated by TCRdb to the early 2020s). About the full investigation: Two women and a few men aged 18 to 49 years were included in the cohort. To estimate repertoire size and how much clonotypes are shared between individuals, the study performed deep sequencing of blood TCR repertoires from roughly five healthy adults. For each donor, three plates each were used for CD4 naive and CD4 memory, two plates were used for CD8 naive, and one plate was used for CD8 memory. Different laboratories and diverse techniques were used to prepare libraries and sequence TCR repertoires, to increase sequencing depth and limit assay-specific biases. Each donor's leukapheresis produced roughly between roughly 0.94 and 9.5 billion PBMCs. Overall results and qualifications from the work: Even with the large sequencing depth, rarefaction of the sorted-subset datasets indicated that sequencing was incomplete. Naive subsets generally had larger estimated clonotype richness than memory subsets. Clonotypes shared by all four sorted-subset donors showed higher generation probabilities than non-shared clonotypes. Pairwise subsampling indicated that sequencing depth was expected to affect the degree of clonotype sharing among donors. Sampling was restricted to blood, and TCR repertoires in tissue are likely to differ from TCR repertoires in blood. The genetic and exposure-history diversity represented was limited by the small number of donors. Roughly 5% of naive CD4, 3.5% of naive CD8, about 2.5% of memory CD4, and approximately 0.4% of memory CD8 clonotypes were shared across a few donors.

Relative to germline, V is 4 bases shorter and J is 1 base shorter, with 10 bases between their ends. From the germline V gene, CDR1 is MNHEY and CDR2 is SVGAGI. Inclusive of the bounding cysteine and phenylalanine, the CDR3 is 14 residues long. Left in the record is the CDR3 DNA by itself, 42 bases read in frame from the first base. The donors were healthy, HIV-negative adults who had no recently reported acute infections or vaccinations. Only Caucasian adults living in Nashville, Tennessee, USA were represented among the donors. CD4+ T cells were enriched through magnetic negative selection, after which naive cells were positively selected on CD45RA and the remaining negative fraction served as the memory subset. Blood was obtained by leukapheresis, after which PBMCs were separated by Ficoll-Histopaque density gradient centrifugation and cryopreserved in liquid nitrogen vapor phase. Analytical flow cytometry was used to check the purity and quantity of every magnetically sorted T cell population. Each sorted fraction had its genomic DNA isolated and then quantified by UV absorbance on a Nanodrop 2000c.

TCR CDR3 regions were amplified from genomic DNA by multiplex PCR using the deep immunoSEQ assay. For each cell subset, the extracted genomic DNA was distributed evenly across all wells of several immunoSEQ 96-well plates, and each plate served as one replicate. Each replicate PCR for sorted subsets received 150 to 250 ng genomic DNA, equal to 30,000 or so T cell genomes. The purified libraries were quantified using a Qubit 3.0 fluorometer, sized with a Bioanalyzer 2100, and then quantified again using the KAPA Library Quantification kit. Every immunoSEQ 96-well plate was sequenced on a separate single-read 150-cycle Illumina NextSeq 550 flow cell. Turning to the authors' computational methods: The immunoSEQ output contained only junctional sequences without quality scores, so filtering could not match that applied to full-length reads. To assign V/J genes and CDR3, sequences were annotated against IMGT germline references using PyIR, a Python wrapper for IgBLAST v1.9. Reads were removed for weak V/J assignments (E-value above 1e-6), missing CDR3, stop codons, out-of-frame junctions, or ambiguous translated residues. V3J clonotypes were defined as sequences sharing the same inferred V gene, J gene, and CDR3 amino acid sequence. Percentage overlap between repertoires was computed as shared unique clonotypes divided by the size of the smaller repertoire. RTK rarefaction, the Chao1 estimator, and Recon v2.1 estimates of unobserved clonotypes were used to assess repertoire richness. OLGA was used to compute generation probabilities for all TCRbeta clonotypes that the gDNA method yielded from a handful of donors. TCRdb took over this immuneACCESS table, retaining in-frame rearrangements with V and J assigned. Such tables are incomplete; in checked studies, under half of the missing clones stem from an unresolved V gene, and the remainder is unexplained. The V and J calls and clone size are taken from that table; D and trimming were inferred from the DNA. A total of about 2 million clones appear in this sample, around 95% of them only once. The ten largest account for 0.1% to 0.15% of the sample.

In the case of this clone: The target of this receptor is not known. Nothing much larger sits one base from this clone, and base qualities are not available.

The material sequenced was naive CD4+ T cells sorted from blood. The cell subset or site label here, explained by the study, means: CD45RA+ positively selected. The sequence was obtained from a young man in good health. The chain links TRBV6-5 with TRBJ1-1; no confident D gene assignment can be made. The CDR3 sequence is CASSSIHKNTEAFF. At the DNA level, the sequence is TGTGCCAGCAGTTCCATTCACAAGAACACTGAAGCTTTCTTT.